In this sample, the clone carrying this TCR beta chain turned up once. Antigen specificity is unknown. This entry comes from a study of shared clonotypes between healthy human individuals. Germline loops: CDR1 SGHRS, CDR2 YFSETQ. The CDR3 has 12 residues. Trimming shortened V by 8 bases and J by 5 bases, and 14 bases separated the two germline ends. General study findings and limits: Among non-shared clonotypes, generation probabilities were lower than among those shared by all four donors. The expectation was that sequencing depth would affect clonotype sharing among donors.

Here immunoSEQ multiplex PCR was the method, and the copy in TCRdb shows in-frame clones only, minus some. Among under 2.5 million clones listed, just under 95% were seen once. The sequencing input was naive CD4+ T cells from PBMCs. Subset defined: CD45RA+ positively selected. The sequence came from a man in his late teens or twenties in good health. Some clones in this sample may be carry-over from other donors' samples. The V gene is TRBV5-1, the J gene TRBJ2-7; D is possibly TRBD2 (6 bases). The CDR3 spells CASAGPGDEQYF. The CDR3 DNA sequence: TGCGCCAGTGCGGGGCCTGGGGACGAGCAGTACTTC. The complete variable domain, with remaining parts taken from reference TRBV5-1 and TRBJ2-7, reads KAGVTQTPRYLIKTRGQQVTLSCSPISGHRSVSWYQQTPGQGLQFLFEYFSETQRNKGNFPGRFSGRQFSNSRSEMNVSTLELGDSALYLCASAGPGDEQYFGPGTRLTVT.